This entry lists 32 T cell receptor beta chains sequenced from one sample in a study of cytomegalovirus exposure and HLA in healthy donors. Researchers ran the PCR with 60 Vbeta and 13 Jbeta primers. Here immunoSEQ multiplex PCR was the method, and the copy in TCRdb shows in-frame clones only, minus some. The data hold approximately 180,000 clones, with 75% to 85% observed a single time. The sequenced material came from PBMCs. The receptors come from a woman aged 55 to 70 in good health and CMV-seropositive.

V is TRBV4-1 and J is TRBJ2-7; TRBD1 matches at 12 bases. Trimming cost V 1 base and J 5 bases; bases outside gene matches: 6. Germline CDR1 and CDR2: MGHRA and YSYEKL. This CDR3 is built from 16 residues. CDR3 bases: TGCGCCAGCAGCCAAGCCCCGGGACAGGGGGCCCACGAGCAGTACTTC. It encodes CASSQAPGQGAHEQYF.

CDR3 protein: CASSPRQGNTYEQYF. In nucleotides, the CDR3 is TGTGCCAGCAGCCCGAGACAGGGTAACACCTACGAGCAGTACTTC. The chain uses TRBV6-5 and TRBJ2-7; 7 bases line up with TRBD1. This CDR3 is 15 amino acids long. After removal of 6 bases from V and 2 bases from J, the junction contained 10 bases not matched to a gene. Germline assignment: CDR1 MNHEY and CDR2 SVGAGI.

CDR3 DNA sequence: TGCGCCAGCAGCCGCAGTTCACAAGAGACCCAGTACTTC. It specifies CASSRSSQETQYF. This chain joins TRBV5-1 and TRBJ2-5; no definite D call. The CDR3 is made up of 13 amino acids. Germline V gives CDR1 SGHRS, CDR2 YFSETQ. V gave up 4 bases and J gave up 2 bases, with 9 bases separating them.

The rearrangement links TRBV9 to TRBJ2-4; 16 positions match TRBD2. Germline CDR1 is SGDLS and CDR2 is YYNGEE. The CDR3 covers 17 residues. Trimming cost V 3 bases and J 6 bases; bases outside gene matches: 6. In DNA, the CDR3 is TGTGCCAGCAGCGAGGGACTAGCGGGGGGGCCTAGAAACATTCAGTACTTC. Protein product: CASSEGLAGGPRNIQYF.

CDR3 sequence reads: CATSSPGQGHNEQFF. The CDR3 DNA follows: TGTGCCACCTCCTCCCCGGGACAGGGGCACAATGAGCAGTTCTTC. The rearrangement uses TRBV6-5 and TRBJ2-1, with 10 bases fitting TRBD1. The germline V gene encodes CDR1 MNHEY and CDR2 SVGAGI. Germline trimming cut 10 bases from V and 5 bases from J; bases unmatched to any gene: 11. The CDR3 covers 15 residues.

This clone was detected only once. The chain is built from TRBV7-2 and TRBJ1-3; 7 bases fit TRBD1. The CDR3 length is 15 residues. Germline trimming cut 6 bases from V and 4 bases from J; bases unmatched to any gene: 9. In germline, CDR1 is SGHTA, CDR2 FQGNSA. The CDR3 protein is CASRGDRASGNTIYF. The CDR3 DNA reads TGTGCCAGCAGGGGAGACAGGGCGAGCGGAAACACCATATATTTT.

This chain uses TRBV19 with TRBJ1-4, with TRBD1 identical over 9 bases. Germline trimming cut 5 bases from V and 6 bases from J; bases unmatched to any gene: 7. This CDR3 contains 15 residues. In germline, CDR1 is LNHDA, CDR2 SQIVND (reference sequence). The CDR3 DNA follows: TGTGCCAGTAGTTTTACAGGGGGCGGGGATGAAAAACTGTTTTTT. It specifies CASSFTGGGDEKLFF.

The V and J genes are TRBV7-7 and TRBJ2-2, with 7 nucleotides matching TRBD2. The trim removed 5 bases at V and 0 bases at J, leaving 3 bases unmatched. This CDR3 region has 15 residues. Per germline, CDR1 SSHAT and CDR2 FNYEAQ (reference sequence). The CDR3 here is CASSITSANTGELFF. CDR3 sequence (DNA): TGTGCCAGCAGCATCACTAGCGCGAACACCGGGGAGCTGTTTTTT.

The chain carries TRBV6-5 and TRBJ2-7, with D perhaps matching TRBD2 (5 bases). The CDR3 totals 12 residues. V lost 6 bases and J 4 bases, leaving 10 bases between the germline ends. The germline V gene has CDR1 MNHEY and CDR2 SVGAGI. CDR3 amino acids: CASSSRGYEQYF. The CDR3 nucleotides are TGTGCCAGCAGCAGTCGAGGGTACGAGCAGTACTTC.

The chain carries TRBV30 and TRBJ2-6; D unclear. Germline V lookup: CDR1 GTSNPN, CDR2 SVGIG (reference sequence). Trimming shortened V by 3 bases and J by 0 bases, and 9 bases separated the two germline ends. The CDR3 is 15 amino acids. Here the CDR3 reads CAWSLQSSGANVLTF. CDR3 nucleotide sequence: TGTGCCTGGAGCCTACAGAGCTCTGGGGCCAACGTCCTGACTTTC.

J is TRBJ2-1 and V is TRBV29-1; D remains unclear. From germline, CDR1 is SQVTM and CDR2 ANQGSEA. This CDR3 spans 11 amino acids. V was shortened by 2 bases and J by 4 bases, with 3 bases between the two germline ends. The CDR3 DNA sequence: TGCAGCGTTGAACTGTACAATGAGCAGTTCTTC. Its protein is CSVELYNEQFF.

This clone was seen a single time. The rearrangement uses TRBV6-5 and TRBJ2-7; 12 nucleotides agree with TRBD2. The germline V gene encodes CDR1 MNHEY and CDR2 SVGAGI. The CDR3 has 14 residues. Trimming cost V 7 bases and J 5 bases; bases outside gene matches: 6. The CDR3, as DNA: TGTGCCAGCACACGACTAGCGGGAGTTGACGAGCAGTACTTC. Translation gives CASTRLAGVDEQYF.

The V gene is TRBV5-1, the J gene TRBJ2-2; 7 positions agree with TRBD2. V trimming: 5 bases; J trimming: 4 bases; junction bases outside the gene matches: 8. Germline V gene sequence: CDR1 SGHRS, CDR2 YFSETQ. The length of the CDR3 is 15 residues. The DNA for the CDR3 is TGCGCCAGCAGTTTAGCGGGTTATAGCACCGGGGAGCTGTTTTTT. Its protein is CASSLAGYSTGELFF.

This clone was counted between two and nine times. The rearrangement uses TRBV4-1 and TRBJ2-2, with D possibly matching TRBD2 (5 bases). This CDR3 comprises 13 residues. Germline V gene data show CDR1 as MGHRA and CDR2 as YSYEKL. DNA of the CDR3: TGCGCTGGAGGATCGCCCGTACCCGGGGAGCTGTTTTTT. Protein product: CAGGSPVPGELFF.

This clone was counted once. The V call is TRBV6-4, the J call TRBJ2-7, with D perhaps TRBD2 (5 bases). V was trimmed by 5 bases and J by 5 bases, leaving 19 bases between them. This CDR3 has 15 residues. Germline CDR1 and CDR2: MRHNA and SNTAGT. Here the CDR3 reads CASSQTSTSLDEQYF. CDR3 DNA: TGTGCCAGCAGTCAAACCAGCACTAGTCTAGACGAGCAGTACTTC.

The chain recombines TRBV2 with TRBJ2-5; 16 bases match TRBD2. Germline lookup yields CDR1 SNHLY and CDR2 FYNNEI. The V and J ends lost 5 bases and 3 bases, in that order; junction bases with no gene match: 3. This CDR3 has 16 amino acids. For the CDR3, the DNA is TGTGCCAGCAGTCGAGGGACTAGCGGGGGGGAAGAGACCCAGTACTTC. As protein: CASSRGTSGGEETQYF.

This clone was found a few times. The chain couples TRBV5-1 to TRBJ2-3; D is ambiguous. The germline V gene has CDR1 SGHRS and CDR2 YFSETQ. The V end lost 4 bases, the J end lost 2 bases, and 5 bases lay between the germline ends. The CDR3 spans 12 residues. In DNA, the CDR3 is TGCGCCAGCAGCCGAGCCACAGATACGCAGTATTTT. This codes for CASSRATDTQYF.

The chain has TRBV2 and TRBJ2-1, with D possibly being TRBD2 (5 bases). Trimming pared 3 bases from V and 3 bases from J, leaving 12 bases between. Germline-derived CDR1 and CDR2 are SNHLY and FYNNEI. The CDR3 sequence is 15 residues long. The CDR3 DNA is TGTGCCAGCAGTGATGCCCAGAGCGGCTACAATGAGCAGTTCTTC. Encoded protein: CASSDAQSGYNEQFF.

V is TRBV28 and J is TRBJ2-5; no clear D. The CDR3 extends over 12 amino acids. The V end lost 1 base, the J end lost 4 bases, and 4 bases lay between the germline ends. Germline CDR1 and CDR2: MDHEN and SYDVKM. The CDR3 coding sequence is TGTGCCAGCAGTTTATCAGTAGAGACCCAGTACTTC. Translated, it gives CASSLSVETQYF.

The J gene is TRBJ2-1, the V gene TRBV30; D ambiguous. Germline-derived CDR1 and CDR2 are GTSNPN and SVGIG (reference sequence). Trimming left V 0 bases short and J 5 bases short, with 5 bases between. There are 12 residues in the CDR3. CDR3 in DNA: TGTGCCTGGAGTGTACTAAACAATGAGCAGTTCTTC. Protein sequence: CAWSVLNNEQFF.

In this sample, this clone turned up a few times. The genes are TRBV4-1 and TRBJ2-5; weak D call: TRBD1 (6 bases). V was clipped by 0 bases and J by 6 bases, with 17 bases between them. CDR3 size: 16 residues. Germline CDR1 and CDR2: MGHRA and YSYEKL. The CDR3 protein is CASSQDPDRNGQTQYF. The CDR3 region has the DNA TGCGCCAGCAGCCAAGATCCGGACAGAAACGGGCAGACCCAGTACTTC.

This chain connects TRBV7-9 to TRBJ1-2; no clear D. The V end lost 5 bases, the J end lost 2 bases, and 6 bases lay between the germline ends. Germline lookup yields CDR1 SEHNR and CDR2 FQNEAQ (reference sequence). The CDR3 is 12 residues long. The CDR3 DNA reads as TGTGCCAGCAGCGCGGGGAACTATGGCTACACCTTC. It yields the protein CASSAGNYGYTF.

The J gene is TRBJ2-3, the V gene TRBV30; the D gene is possibly TRBD2 (5 bases). V shed 3 bases and J shed 6 bases, with 10 bases lying between them. Germline V gene sequence: CDR1 GTSNPN, CDR2 SVGIG (reference sequence). This CDR3 has 12 residues. The CDR3 sequence: CAWRGVSDTQYF. The CDR3 DNA reads as TGTGCCTGGAGGGGAGTATCGGATACGCAGTATTTT.

This clone appeared a single time. The chain is built from TRBV7-2 and TRBJ2-3; 7 bases align to TRBD1. Looked up from germline, CDR1 is SGHTA and CDR2 is FQGNSA. This CDR3 contains 16 residues. The trim removed 9 bases at V and 7 bases at J, leaving 19 bases unmatched. CDR3 sequence (DNA): TGTGCCAGTACCTCCCAGACAGGGATGAGAAAAAATACGCAGTATTTT. This codes for CASTSQTGMRKNTQYF.

The rearrangement joins TRBV10-3 to TRBJ1-2, with a tentative D call TRBD1 (5 bases). From germline, CDR1 is ENHRY and CDR2 SYGVKD. The CDR3 covers 14 residues. Deletions cut 7 bases from V and 3 bases from J, with 15 bases between. The CDR3 is CAITPLQGDYGYTF. CDR3 in DNA: TGTGCCATCACCCCGCTCCAGGGCGACTATGGCTACACCTTC.

The J gene is TRBJ2-5, the V gene TRBV7-9; D is ambiguous. From germline, CDR1 is SEHNR and CDR2 FQNEAQ (reference sequence). The CDR3 is 13 residues long. V lost 5 bases and J lost 0, with 7 bases in between. The CDR3 loop is CASSPRYQETQYF. As DNA, the CDR3 is TGTGCCAGCAGCCCCCGGTACCAAGAGACCCAGTACTTC.

V is TRBV19 and J is TRBJ1-1; the D is unclear. The ends were cut back, 5 bases at V and 1 base at J, with 11 bases in the middle. The CDR3 is 14 residues long. The germline V gene encodes CDR1 LNHDA and CDR2 SQIVND (reference sequence). CDR3 nucleotide sequence: TGTGCCAGTAGTCGTCGGCGGCGGAACACTGAAGCTTTCTTT. Amino acids: CASSRRRRNTEAFF.

V and J are TRBV9 and TRBJ2-5; 8 bases fit TRBD2. The CDR3 contains 16 residues. The germline CDR1 and CDR2 sequences are SGDLS and YYNGEE. J was trimmed by 5 bases and V by 3 bases; bases with no gene match: 12. CDR3 in DNA: TGTGCCAGCAGCGGACTAGAACGGGGGGGCCGGGAGACCCAGTACTTC. Protein: CASSGLERGGRETQYF.

The chain uses TRBV6-5 and TRBJ1-6; D might be TRBD1 (5 bases). This CDR3 has 14 amino acids. CDR1 is MNHEY and CDR2 is SVGAGI in the germline V gene. V was trimmed by 4 bases and J by 8 bases, leaving 12 bases between them. CDR3 protein: CASSFGGPDSPLHF. CDR3 DNA sequence: TGTGCCAGCAGTTTCGGGGGTCCCGATTCACCCCTCCACTTT.

This chain connects TRBV5-6 to TRBJ1-5, with TRBD1 matching over 7 bases. The CDR3 sequence is 16 residues long. Germline CDR1 SGHDT, CDR2 YYEEEE. Trimming took 2 bases from V and 0 from J; bases not matched to a gene: 5. The CDR3, as DNA: TGTGCCAGCAGCTTAAACAGGGGAATTAGCAATCAGCCCCAGCATTTT. This sequence encodes CASSLNRGISNQPQHF.

The chain links TRBV7-2 to TRBJ2-5; 8 positions agree with TRBD2. CDR1 and CDR2 (germline): SGHTA, FQGNSA. With V trimmed by 2 bases and J by 4 bases, 6 bases remained unmatched. This CDR3 spans 15 amino acids. The CDR3 sequence: CASSLIVTSGETQYF. The CDR3 DNA reads TGTGCCAGCAGCTTAATAGTTACTAGCGGAGAGACCCAGTACTTC.

This clone came up a few times. The chain joins TRBV5-1 to TRBJ1-1; D possibly corresponds to TRBD1 (6 bases). Trimming cost V 6 bases and J 1 base, with 10 bases left between them. This CDR3 region has 13 residues. Germline CDR1 and CDR2: SGHRS and YFSETQ. The DNA of the CDR3 is TGCGCCAGCAACCTGGGACAGAACACTGAAGCTTTCTTT. Translating gives CASNLGQNTEAFF.